The clone carrying this T cell receptor (beta chain) was counted a single time. What it binds is not known. The germline CDR1 and CDR2 sequences are SGDLS and YYNGEE. The CDR3 is 20 residues long. J was trimmed by 5 bases and V by 3 bases; bases with no gene match: 19. This entry comes from a study of cytomegalovirus exposure and HLA in healthy donors. Overall study results and limits: An assumption of roughly uniform sequencing depth across donors underlay the presence/absence analyses.

The PCR contained 60 Vbeta and 13 Jbeta primers. Sequencing used immunoSEQ multiplex PCR; TCRdb keeps in-frame clones, though not all of them. The sample lists 70,000 to 100,000 clones, 80% occurring once. Specimen: PBMCs. The TCR originated in a woman in her forties or fifties in good health and CMV-seropositive. This sequence joins TRBV9 and TRBJ2-1, with TRBD2 matching 11 bases. CDR3 coding DNA: TGTGCCAGCAGCGCATCGTGGGGACTAGCGGATGTTTTGATCAACAATGAGCAGTTCTTC. Protein product: CASSASWGLADVLINNEQFF.